These T cell receptor beta chains were read from a single sample in a study of OX40 agonist ivuxolimab in advanced cancers. TCRdb keeps only in-frame clones here, not all; method: immunoSEQ multiplex PCR. The table includes approximately 30,000 clones, 80% to 95% detected once. Sequenced here: CD4+ or CD8+ T cells sorted from blood, sampled in a trial of the OX40 agonist ivuxolimab. These receptors originate from an adult with an advanced solid tumor such as melanoma, head and neck, liver or kidney cancer. The conserved cysteine and the conserved F or W are not part of the CDR3 here.

TRBJ2-2 TRBV11-3 13 ASSLGRAGTGELF
TRBJ2-5 TRBV19 12 ASSLQLVRETQY
TRBJ2-7 TRBV19 11 ASSLDSTYEQY
TRBJ1-5 TRBV14 15 ASSQGQPYVGNQPQH
TRBJ2-3 TRBV7-8 12 ASSSLTGADTQY
TRBJ1-2 TRBV9 12 ASSVGGAGYGYT
TRBJ2-2 TRBV6-5 14 ASSYWGGSSTGELF
TRBJ2-1 TRBV15 11 ATLKGAGNEQF
TRBJ2-7 TRBV5-6 14 ASSLRSRGWSYEQY
TRBJ1-3 TRBV7-2 14 ASSRDRGYSGNTIY
TRBJ2-1 TRBV6-5 11 ASSYSSYNEQF